This T cell receptor (beta chain) was captured in a study of shared clonotypes between healthy human individuals. Some clones are missing from TCRdb's copy, which holds only in-frame ones; the method was immunoSEQ multiplex PCR. The top ten hold more than 0.95% of the sample, which has 2 million to 2.5 million clones, approximately 94% seen once. Trimming took off 3 bases at V and 4 bases at J, with 7 bases between the two ends. Germline values: CDR1 SGHAT, CDR2 FQNNGV. This CDR3 is built from 13 residues. Positive CCR7 selection of CD45RO-negative cells yielded the naive CD8 cells, and terminally differentiated effector memory CD45RA+ cells were excluded.

The chain employs TRBV11-2 and TRBJ2-1; unclear D gene. The sequence was obtained from a man younger than 35 in good health. The sequenced material came from naive CD8+ T cells sorted from blood. The CDR3 region has the DNA TGTGCCAGCAGCTTCGCTCCGTACAATGAGCAGTTCTTC. It encodes CASSFAPYNEQFF.